The rows below give T cell receptor beta chains drawn from one sample of a study of cytomegalovirus exposure and HLA in healthy donors. The data were produced by immunoSEQ multiplex PCR, yet TCRdb's version contains in-frame clones alone and is incomplete. This sample yields 100,000 to 140,000 clones, of which under 85% are seen a single time; approximately 4.2% belongs to the top ten. The sequenced sample was PBMCs. The receptors were sampled from a male donor in good health and CMV-seronegative. CDR3s include the opening cysteine and the closing phenylalanine or tryptophan. The D gene is left open where the match is weak. Clone size is given for some rows only: seen once, a few or many times, or a class if the clone is expanded.

D gene	V gene	J gene	clone size	CDR3 protein	CDR3 DNA
TRBD2	TRBV6-5	TRBJ2-3	.	CASSPSGRWADTQYF	TGTGCCAGCAGTCCTAGCGGGAGATGGGCAGATACGCAGTATTTT
.	TRBV28	TRBJ2-7	.	CASSPLTGTTYEQYF	TGTGCCAGCAGCCCCTTGACAGGCACCACCTACGAGCAGTACTTC
.	TRBV6-5	TRBJ1-3	once	CASRPDRYSGNTIYF	TGTGCCAGCAGACCTGACAGGTACTCTGGAAACACCATATATTTT
.	TRBV29-1	TRBJ1-2	.	CSVPTGYGYTF	TGCAGCGTTCCGACGGGTTATGGCTACACCTTC
TRBD2	TRBV7-6	TRBJ2-1	.	CASSTGLAGGGSSYNEQFF	TGTGCCAGCAGCACGGGACTAGCGGGTGGAGGGAGCTCCTACAATGAGCAGTTCTTC
.	TRBV6-5	TRBJ1-1	few	CASSYGQVNTEAFF	TGTGCCAGCAGTTACGGGCAGGTTAACACTGAAGCTTTCTTT
.	TRBV5-1	TRBJ2-1	.	CASSWDQGPEQFF	TGCGCCAGCAGCTGGGATCAGGGTCCTGAGCAGTTCTTC
TRBD1	TRBV2	TRBJ1-3	.	CASSEPGQGAPGNTIYF	TGTGCCAGCAGCGAGCCGGGACAGGGGGCGCCTGGAAACACCATATATTTT
TRBD1	TRBV5-4	TRBJ1-4	.	CASSSGDRGGTNEKLFF	TGTGCCAGCAGCTCCGGGGACAGGGGGGGGACTAATGAAAAACTGTTTTTT
TRBD2	TRBV7-2	TRBJ2-7	.	CASSLGAGEIYEQYF	TGTGCCAGCAGCTTAGGAGCGGGAGAAATCTACGAGCAGTACTTC
TRBD2	TRBV7-2	TRBJ2-3	.	CASSLAGAGGPPDTQYF	TGTGCCAGCAGCTTAGCAGGGGCGGGAGGGCCCCCAGATACGCAGTATTTT
.	TRBV11-2	TRBJ1-1	once	CASSLEGNEAFF	TGTGCCAGCAGCTTGGAGGGGAATGAAGCTTTCTTT
TRBD2	TRBV5-1	TRBJ2-7	.	CASSLHTSGSSYEQYF	TGCGCCAGCAGCCTACACACTAGCGGGAGTAGCTACGAGCAGTACTTC
.	TRBV6-1	TRBJ1-2	.	CASTIFTESYGYTF	TGTGCCAGCACGATCTTCACAGAAAGCTATGGCTACACCTTC
.	TRBV27	TRBJ1-1	.	CASSFWGVSTEAFF	TGTGCCAGCAGTTTCTGGGGAGTGAGCACTGAAGCTTTCTTT
.	TRBV7-9	TRBJ2-7	.	CASSLGSGNEQYF	TGTGCCAGCAGCTTAGGTAGTGGTAACGAGCAGTACTTC
.	TRBV5-1	TRBJ2-2	.	CASSLALLRDNTGELFF	TGCGCCAGCAGCTTGGCCCTCCTCAGGGATAACACCGGGGAGCTGTTTTTT
.	TRBV14	TRBJ1-1	.	CASSPTGLSTEAFF	TGTGCCAGCAGCCCCACAGGGTTGAGCACTGAAGCTTTCTTT
.	TRBV2	TRBJ2-7	.	CASSSTPTGFAQYF	TGTGCCAGCAGCTCGACCCCCACAGGGTTCGCGCAGTACTTC
.	TRBV7-9	TRBJ2-3	.	CASSLQGTVGDTQYF	TGTGCCAGCAGCTTACAGGGAACGGTCGGAGATACGCAGTATTTT
TRBD1	TRBV5-1	TRBJ2-3	.	CASSLVQQGAGADTQYF	TGCGCCAGCAGCTTAGTTCAACAGGGGGCTGGAGCAGATACGCAGTATTTT
.	TRBV28	TRBJ2-5	.	CASTPSNTYQETQYF	TGTGCCAGCACCCCCTCTAATACCTACCAAGAGACCCAGTACTTC
TRBD1	TRBV7-2	TRBJ2-5	.	CASSPGQGETQYF	TGTGCCAGCAGCCCGGGACAGGGGGAGACCCAGTACTTC
TRBD1	TRBV6-5	TRBJ2-7	.	CASSSPPGTGIYEQYF	TGTGCCAGCAGTTCCCCGCCCGGGACAGGGATCTACGAGCAGTACTTC
.	TRBV13	TRBJ1-2	once	CASSLTGKTNYGYTF	TGTGCCAGCAGTTTAACAGGGAAAACCAACTATGGCTACACCTTC
.	TRBV27	TRBJ1-4	once	CASSLRGITNEKLFF	TGTGCCAGCAGCTTAAGGGGAATTACGAATGAAAAACTGTTTTTT
.	TRBV30	TRBJ2-1	.	CAWSVGGLASDEQFF	TGTGCCTGGAGTGTAGGTGGTCTAGCCAGCGATGAGCAGTTCTTC
.	TRBV4-1	TRBJ1-6	.	CASSQGRINSPLHF	TGCGCCAGCAGCCAGGGCAGAATTAATTCACCCCTCCACTTT
TRBD2	TRBV4-2	TRBJ2-7	few	CASSQEGSGSSYEQYF	TGTGCCAGCAGCCAAGAAGGTAGCGGGAGCTCCTACGAGCAGTACTTC
TRBD1	TRBV10-3	TRBJ1-5	.	CAISDHGTGGRGQPQHF	TGTGCCATCAGTGACCACGGGACAGGGGGACGGGGTCAGCCCCAGCATTTT
.	TRBV25-1	TRBJ2-5	.	CASSEYVRVQETQYF	TGTGCCAGCAGTGAATATGTCAGGGTCCAAGAGACCCAGTACTTC
.	TRBV18	TRBJ1-3	.	CASSPPGTPGNTIYF	TGTGCCAGCTCACCTCCCGGGACACCTGGAAACACCATATATTTT
TRBD2	TRBV4-1	TRBJ2-7	.	CASSPAAFRGRTEQYF	TGCGCCAGCAGCCCTGCGGCCTTTCGCGGGAGGACCGAGCAGTACTTC
.	TRBV5-8	TRBJ1-5	.	CASSLDWGGSNQPQHF	TGTGCCAGCAGCTTGGATTGGGGGGGCAGCAATCAGCCCCAGCATTTT
TRBD2	TRBV27	TRBJ2-7	.	CASSLAGGYEQYF	TGTGCCAGCAGTTTAGCGGGAGGGTACGAGCAGTACTTC
TRBD1	TRBV7-2	TRBJ2-7	.	CASSFPGQAYEQYF	TGTGCCAGCAGCTTCCCGGGACAGGCCTACGAGCAGTACTTC
TRBD1	TRBV5-1	TRBJ2-3	.	CASSPDRSGDTQYF	TGCGCCAGCAGCCCGGACAGGTCCGGAGATACGCAGTATTTT
.	TRBV15	TRBJ2-1	.	CATSRGTVYNEQFF	TGTGCCACCAGCAGAGGAACGGTCTACAATGAGCAGTTCTTC
.	TRBV28	TRBJ2-4	few	CASSFAGEGAKNIQYF	TGTGCCAGCAGTTTCGCAGGGGAGGGGGCCAAAAACATTCAGTACTTC
.	TRBV5-1	TRBJ1-1	.	CASSFQGLSEAFF	TGCGCCAGCAGCTTCCAGGGACTTTCTGAAGCTTTCTTT